The subject of this entry is one TCR beta chain. Its antigen is unidentified. The sample comes from a study of blood T cells in healthy people across ages. The second PCR ran about 7 to 12 cycles with a sample-barcoded 5' primer and J-beta primers. Every cDNA molecule bore a tag from a template-switch adaptor containing 12 random nucleotides. A single record per CDR3 protein comes from TCRdb applying MiXCR to the 5' RACE reads. Seen here are 1.2 million to 1.5 million distinct CDR3 sequences, around 55% observed once, and the top ten hold about 6.7%. Whole-study results and caveats: Strong correlation was found linking TCR beta diversity to naive T cell percentage. The recorded TCR beta diversity per million T cells decreased in a roughly linear manner with age.

The sample taken for sequencing was blood. This receptor was taken from a man in his late teens or twenties in good health.

The CDR3 here is CASRLIGSYEQYF. CDR3 bases: TGTGCCAGCAGACTCATCGGCTCCTACGAGCAGTACTTC. The chain links TRBV5-6 to TRBJ2-4; D gene unclear. The J call is doubtful: the DNA matches TRBJ2-7 better. The CDR3 runs 13 residues. CDR1 is SGHDT and CDR2 is YYEEEE in the germline V gene.